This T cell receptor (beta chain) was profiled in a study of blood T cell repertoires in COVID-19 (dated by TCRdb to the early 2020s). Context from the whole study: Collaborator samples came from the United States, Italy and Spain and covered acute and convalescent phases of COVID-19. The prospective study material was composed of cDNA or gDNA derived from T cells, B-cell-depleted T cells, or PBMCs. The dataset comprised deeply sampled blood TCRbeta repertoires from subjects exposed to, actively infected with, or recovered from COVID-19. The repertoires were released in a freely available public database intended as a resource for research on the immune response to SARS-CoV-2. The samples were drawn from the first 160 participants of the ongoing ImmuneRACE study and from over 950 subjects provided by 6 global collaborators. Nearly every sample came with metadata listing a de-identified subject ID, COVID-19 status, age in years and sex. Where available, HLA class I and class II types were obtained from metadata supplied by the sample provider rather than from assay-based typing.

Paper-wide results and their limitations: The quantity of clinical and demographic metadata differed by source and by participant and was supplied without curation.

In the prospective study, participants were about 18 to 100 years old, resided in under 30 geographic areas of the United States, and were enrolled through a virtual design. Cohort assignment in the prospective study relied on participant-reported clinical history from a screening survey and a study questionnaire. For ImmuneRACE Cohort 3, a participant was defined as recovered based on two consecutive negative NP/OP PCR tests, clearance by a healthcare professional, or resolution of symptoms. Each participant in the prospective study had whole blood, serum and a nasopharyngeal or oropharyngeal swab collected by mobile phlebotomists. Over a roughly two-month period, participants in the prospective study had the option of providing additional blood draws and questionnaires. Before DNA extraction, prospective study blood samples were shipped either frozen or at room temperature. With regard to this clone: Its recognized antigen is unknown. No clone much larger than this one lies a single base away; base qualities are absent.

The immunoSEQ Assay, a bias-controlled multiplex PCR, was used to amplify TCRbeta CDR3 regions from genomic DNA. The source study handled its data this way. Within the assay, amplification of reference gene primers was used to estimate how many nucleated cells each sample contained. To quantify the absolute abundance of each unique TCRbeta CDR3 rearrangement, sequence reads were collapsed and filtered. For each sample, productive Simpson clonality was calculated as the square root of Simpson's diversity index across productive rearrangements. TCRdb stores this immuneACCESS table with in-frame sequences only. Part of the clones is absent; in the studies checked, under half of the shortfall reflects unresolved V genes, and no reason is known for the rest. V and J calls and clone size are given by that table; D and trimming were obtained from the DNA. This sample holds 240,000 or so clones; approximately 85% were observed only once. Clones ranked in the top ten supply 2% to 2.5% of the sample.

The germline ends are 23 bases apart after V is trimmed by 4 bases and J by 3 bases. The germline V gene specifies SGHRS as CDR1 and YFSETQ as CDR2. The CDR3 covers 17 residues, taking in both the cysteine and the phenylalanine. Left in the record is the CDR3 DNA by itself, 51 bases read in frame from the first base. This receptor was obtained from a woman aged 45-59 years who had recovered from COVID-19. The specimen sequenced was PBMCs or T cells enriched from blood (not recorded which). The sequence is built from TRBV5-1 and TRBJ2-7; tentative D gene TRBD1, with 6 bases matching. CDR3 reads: CASSPEAGAVSSYEQYF. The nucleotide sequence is TGCGCCAGCAGCCCGGAGGCAGGGGCAGTGTCTAGCTACGAGCAGTACTTC.